Detailed here is one T cell receptor (beta chain). This sample is part of a study of blood T cell repertoires in COVID-19. Repertoires were generated with immunoSEQ multiplex PCR, while TCRdb's copy carries only in-frame clones and drops some. The table has a few hundred thousand clones, less than 90% seen once. Germline CDR1 MNHEY, CDR2 SVGAGI. Trimming removed 8 bases from V and 1 base from J, with 12 bases in between. The CDR3 is made up of 14 amino acids. The age range of participants was about 18 to 89 years, with residence in about 25 US areas. The recovered donors of Cohort 3 showed two negative PCRs, clearance, or symptom resolution.

The gene calls are TRBV6-5 and TRBJ1-5, with TRBD1 as a possible D gene (5 bases). The clonotype originates from a woman aged 25 to 39 who had recovered from COVID-19. The sample taken for sequencing was PBMCs or T cells enriched from blood (not recorded which). The CDR3 loop is CASGAGGSNQPQHF. The CDR3 region has the DNA TGTGCCAGCGGGGCGGGGGGAAGCAATCAGCCCCAGCATTTT.